The 30 T cell receptor beta chains below were found in one sample sequenced in a study of cytomegalovirus exposure and HLA in healthy donors. In the PCR, 60 Vbeta and 13 Jbeta primers were used. The protocol was immunoSEQ multiplex PCR, while the TCRdb copy is restricted to in-frame clones and leaves out a portion. The sample includes over 50,000 clones, roughly 90% of them seen just once. The sample consisted of PBMCs. The receptors were gathered from a man younger than 40 in good health and CMV-seropositive.

The genes are TRBV11-2 and TRBJ2-7; 8 bases are shared with TRBD1. Trimming removed 1 base from V and 0 bases from J; junction bases left unmatched: 2. The CDR3 extends over 15 amino acids. Germline CDR1 SGHAT, CDR2 FQNNGV. The CDR3 sequence: CASSLAGGNSYEQYF. The CDR3 DNA reads as TGTGCCAGCAGCTTAGCAGGGGGCAACTCCTACGAGCAGTACTTC.

The chain combines TRBV5-1 with TRBJ2-7, with 11 bases aligning to TRBD2. The V segment lost 4 bases and the J segment 5 bases; nucleotides outside the gene matches: 8. CDR3 length: 15 amino acids. Germline V lookup: CDR1 SGHRS, CDR2 YFSETQ. The CDR3 DNA sequence: TGCGCCAGCAGCGCTTTAACTAGCGGGAGTAACGAGCAGTACTTC. Amino acids: CASSALTSGSNEQYF.

The rearrangement joins TRBV7-2 to TRBJ2-1; TRBD2 matches 9 bases. The CDR3 totals 16 residues. Per germline, CDR1 SGHTA and CDR2 FQGNSA. Losses at the gene ends were 6 bases for V and 4 bases for J; bases not matched to a gene: 10. The CDR3 is CASRRSGSRLYNEQFF. The CDR3 bases are TGTGCCAGCAGACGTAGCGGGAGCAGGCTATACAATGAGCAGTTCTTC.

V gene TRBV5-6 combines with J gene TRBJ2-7; D unresolved. CDR1 and CDR2 from the germline V gene are SGHDT and YYEEEE. The CDR3 is 12 amino acids. Trimming removed 2 bases at V and 3 bases at J, with 6 bases between. CDR3 protein: CASSFQNYEQYF. The CDR3 nucleotides read TGTGCCAGCAGCTTTCAAAACTACGAGCAGTACTTC.

The rearrangement uses TRBV30 and TRBJ2-1; TRBD2 aligns across 10 bases. The J segment lost 7 bases and the V segment lost 0 bases, leaving 6 bases of the junction unmatched. CDR1 GTSNPN and CDR2 SVGIG come from the germline V gene (reference sequence). This CDR3 spans 15 amino acids. The CDR3 sequence: CAWSVPSGGLNEQFF. As DNA, the CDR3 is TGTGCCTGGAGTGTACCTAGCGGGGGTCTGAATGAGCAGTTCTTC. Supplemented by reference TRBV30 and TRBJ2-1, the full variable domain reads SQTIHQWPATLVQPVGSPLSLECTVEGTSNPNLYWYRQAAGRGLQLLFYSVGIGQISSEVPQNLSASRPQDRQFILSSKKLLLSDSGFYLCAWSVPSGGLNEQFFGPGTRLTVL.

J is TRBJ1-1 and V is TRBV30; D is unresolved. Trimming pared 0 bases from V and 9 bases from J, leaving 11 bases between. The CDR3 is made up of 12 amino acids. The V gene's germline CDR1 is GTSNPN and CDR2 SVGIG (reference sequence). Here the CDR3 DNA reads TGTGCCTGGAGTGTACCGGGAAGCAAAGCTTTCTTT. Its protein product is CAWSVPGSKAFF.

The rearrangement joins TRBV6-1 to TRBJ2-7; D is possibly TRBD1 (6 bases). Between the trimmed V and J ends, which lost 7 bases and 5 bases, there was a span of 9 bases. Per the germline V gene, CDR1 is MNHNS and CDR2 is SASEGT. The CDR3 covers 11 residues. The CDR3 is CASTPGDEQYF. The CDR3 DNA follows: TGTGCCAGCACCCCAGGGGACGAGCAGTACTTC.

The chain links TRBV6-6 to TRBJ1-1, with 8 bases that match TRBD1. Germline assignment: CDR1 MNHNY and CDR2 SVGAGI (reference sequence). The CDR3 covers 14 residues. J lost 7 bases, V lost 4 bases, and 8 bases had no gene match. The CDR3 loop is CASSSSPGGGEAFF. DNA for the CDR3: TGTGCCAGCAGTTCATCCCCAGGGGGCGGTGAAGCTTTCTTT.

As to this clone: The junction shows a germline mismatch at one end, possibly a read error. J is TRBJ2-3 and V is TRBV6-4, with a possible D match to TRBD2 (6 bases). Germline V CDR1 and CDR2: MRHNA, SNTAGT. The CDR3 consists of 16 residues. CDR3 sequence reads: CASSDSGAGPSDTRYF. The DNA for the CDR3 is TGTGCCAGCAGTGACTCAGGAGCGGGCCCTTCAGATACGCGGTATTTT.

V usage is TRBV6-1 and J usage is TRBJ2-7; TRBD2 agrees at 7 bases. V lost 4 bases and J lost 3; bases outside the gene matches: 6. This CDR3 region has 14 residues. The germline V gene encodes CDR1 MNHNS and CDR2 SASEGT. CDR3 DNA sequence: TGTGCCAGCAGTGGGGGACTAACCGGCTACGAGCAGTACTTC. This translates into CASSGGLTGYEQYF.

V and J are TRBV12-5 and TRBJ1-1; maybe TRBD1 (6 bases). Germline assignment: CDR1 LGHNT and CDR2 FRNRAP. The CDR3 runs to 13 residues. Trimming removed 4 bases at V and 11 bases at J, with 17 bases between. The CDR3 spells CASGYGVTGAAFF. In DNA form, the CDR3 reads TGTGCTAGTGGTTACGGTGTGACAGGTGCCGCTTTCTTT.

The chain carries TRBV28 and TRBJ2-1, with D possibly matching TRBD2 (7 bases). The CDR3 has 14 amino acids. Per germline, CDR1 MDHEN and CDR2 SYDVKM. Deletions cut 7 bases from V and 8 bases from J, with 18 bases between. The CDR3 is CASTPGGRTYEQFF. The CDR3 bases are TGTGCCAGCACCCCGGGGGGCCGAACATATGAGCAGTTCTTC.

This clone occurred once. The rearrangement links TRBV20-1 to TRBJ2-5; D perhaps matches TRBD2 (6 bases). The J call may be wrong; the DNA end is better matched by TRBJ2-7. The CDR3 totals 11 residues. Germline CDR1 reads DFQATT; CDR2 reads SNEGSKA (reference sequence). The CDR3 bases are TGCAGAGCGGGCGACCCAGACGAGCAGTACTTC. Protein: CRAGDPDEQYF.

The V gene is TRBV11-2, the J gene TRBJ1-1; 7 bases align to TRBD1. This CDR3 contains 16 residues. V was pared by 4 bases and J by 3 bases, with 11 bases of the junction left unmatched. Per the germline V gene, CDR1 is SGHAT and CDR2 is FQNNGV. CDR3 sequence (DNA): TGTGCCAGCAGCTCTCGTCAAGGGGGCACGCACACTGAAGCTTTCTTT. This encodes CASSSRQGGTHTEAFF.

This chain uses TRBV2 with TRBJ1-5; the D gene is possibly TRBD1 (6 bases). The V and J ends lost 1 base and 5 bases respectively, with 12 bases between them. The CDR3 contains 15 residues. The germline gives CDR1 SNHLY, CDR2 FYNNEI. The CDR3: CASSEEGQPHQPQHF. The DNA for the CDR3 is TGTGCCAGCAGTGAAGAAGGACAGCCCCATCAGCCCCAGCATTTT.

J is TRBJ2-2 and V is TRBV5-6, with D maybe TRBD2 (6 bases). CDR3 length: 15 amino acids. The V end lost 0 bases, the J end lost 5 bases, and 11 bases lay between the germline ends. Germline V gene sequence: CDR1 SGHDT, CDR2 YYEEEE. CDR3 nucleotides: TGTGCCAGCAGCTTGGGTGGAGGAGGGACCGGGGAGCTGTTTTTT. It encodes CASSLGGGGTGELFF.

This chain links TRBV6-5 with TRBJ2-7; maybe TRBD2 (5 bases). CDR3 size: 15 residues. Trimming removed 0 bases from V and 0 bases from J, with 9 bases in between. Germline-derived CDR1 and CDR2 are MNHEY and SVGAGI. The CDR3 spells CASSYSMEDSYEQYF. CDR3 sequence (DNA): TGTGCCAGCAGTTACTCGATGGAGGACTCCTACGAGCAGTACTTC.

The chain has TRBV5-1 and TRBJ1-1; the D gene is possibly TRBD1 (6 bases). The ends were cut back, 5 bases at V and 2 bases at J, with 19 bases in the middle. The CDR3 has 16 amino acids. Germline V gene lookup returns CDR1 SGHRS and CDR2 YFSETQ. The CDR3 reads CASRPRAGEGNTEAFF. The CDR3, as DNA: TGCGCCAGCAGACCCCGTGCAGGGGAGGGAAACACTGAAGCTTTCTTT. Together with reference TRBV5-1 and TRBJ1-1, the CDR3 gives the full variable domain: KAGVTQTPRYLIKTRGQQVTLSCSPISGHRSVSWYQQTPGQGLQFLFEYFSETQRNKGNFPGRFSGRQFSNSRSEMNVSTLELGDSALYLCASRPRAGEGNTEAFFGQGTRLTVV.

The genes are TRBV7-3 and TRBJ2-7, with 12 bases matching TRBD2. After removal of 5 bases from V and 2 bases from J, the junction contained 4 bases not matched to a gene. CDR1 and CDR2 from the germline V gene are SGHTA and FQGTGA. The CDR3 runs to 15 residues. CDR3 loop: CASSLGTSGPYEQYF. The DNA of the CDR3 is TGTGCCAGCAGCCTCGGGACTAGCGGGCCCTACGAGCAGTACTTC.

The chain combines TRBV11-3 with TRBJ2-2, with 7 nucleotides matching TRBD1. CDR3 length: 13 residues. The germline V gene has CDR1 SGHNT and CDR2 YENEEA. The J segment lost 8 bases and the V segment lost 5 bases, leaving 5 bases of the junction unmatched. The CDR3 loop is CASSPRDSGELFF. The CDR3 bases are TGTGCCAGCAGCCCTCGGGACAGTGGGGAGCTGTTTTTT.

With regard to this clone: The junction shows a germline mismatch at one end, possibly a read error. The chain has TRBV6-5 and TRBJ1-1, with D possibly being TRBD1 (6 bases). CDR3 length equals 15 residues. Germline CDR1 is MNHEY and CDR2 is SVGAGI. For the CDR3, the DNA is TGTGCCAGCAGTACCTCGGGACACCAGAACGCTGAAGCTTTCTTT. Translation: CASSTSGHQNAEAFF.

Here the CDR3 reads CASTVTGGSYEQYF. For the CDR3, the DNA is TGCGCCAGCACTGTCACAGGGGGCTCCTACGAGCAGTACTTC. This chain joins TRBV5-1 and TRBJ2-7, with 8 bases lining up with TRBD1. The V and J ends lost 6 bases and 0 bases, in that order; junction bases with no gene match: 5. Germline V gene lookup returns CDR1 SGHRS and CDR2 YFSETQ. The CDR3 loop spans 14 amino acids. Drawing the rest from reference TRBV5-1 and TRBJ2-7, the complete variable domain is KAGVTQTPRYLIKTRGQQVTLSCSPISGHRSVSWYQQTPGQGLQFLFEYFSETQRNKGNFPGRFSGRQFSNSRSEMNVSTLELGDSALYLCASTVTGGSYEQYFGPGTRLTVT.

This chain connects TRBV2 to TRBJ2-5, with D maybe TRBD1 (6 bases). The length of the CDR3 is 14 residues. Germline CDR1 reads SNHLY; CDR2 reads FYNNEI. V lost 4 bases and J 4 bases, leaving 13 bases between the germline ends. The CDR3 DNA reads as TGTGCCAGCAGTGGATGGTTAGGGGGAGAGACCCAGTACTTC. Encoded protein: CASSGWLGGETQYF.

The rearrangement links TRBV18 to TRBJ2-2; D ambiguous. The V gene's germline CDR1 is KGHSH and CDR2 LQKENI. This CDR3 has 16 residues. The V gene lost 2 bases and the J gene lost 4 bases, with 14 bases spanning the gap. The CDR3 is CASSPRLPPGTGELFF. Here the CDR3 DNA reads TGTGCCAGCTCACCAAGACTCCCGCCGGGCACCGGGGAGCTGTTTTTT.

The J gene is TRBJ2-2, the V gene TRBV27; a weak D match, TRBD1 (5 bases). Germline V gene data show CDR1 as MNHEY and CDR2 as SMNVEV (reference sequence). The CDR3 is 17 residues long. Trimming left V 0 bases short and J 6 bases short, with 17 bases between. Written as DNA, the CDR3 is TGTGCCAGCAGTTTATCGATTTCAGGGCTTAGGGCCGGGGAGCTGTTTTTT. Its translation: CASSLSISGLRAGELFF.

This chain connects TRBV14 to TRBJ2-7; 8 bases line up with TRBD1. The CDR3 consists of 15 residues. After removal of 4 bases from V and 0 bases from J, the junction contained 5 bases not matched to a gene. CDR1 is SGHDN, CDR2 FVKESK, per germline. The CDR3 DNA reads TGTGCCAGCAGCCGAGGGGACAGGAGCTCCTACGAGCAGTACTTC. Protein: CASSRGDRSSYEQYF.

The CDR3 loop reads CASSSGTPNAGELFF. CDR3 sequence (DNA): TGTGCCAGCAGTTCCGGGACTCCTAACGCCGGGGAGCTGTTTTTT. This chain connects TRBV7-9 to TRBJ2-2; D might be TRBD2 (6 bases). CDR1 SEHNR and CDR2 FQNEAQ come from the germline V gene (reference sequence). CDR3 size: 15 residues. Trimming took 6 bases from V and 6 from J, leaving 17 bases between them.

The chain has TRBV7-9 and TRBJ2-5, with D hard to call. The J call is in doubt because the DNA end fits TRBJ2-7 better. The CDR3 sequence is 12 residues long. Germline CDR1 is SEHNR and CDR2 is FQNEAQ (reference sequence). This chain's CDR3 is CASSLELYEQYF. CDR3 sequence (DNA): TGTGCCAGCAGCTTGGAGCTCTACGAGCAGTACTTC.

The genes are TRBV28 and TRBJ2-5, with D possibly TRBD1 on 7 matching bases. Matching the DNA end better, TRBJ2-7 makes the J call doubtful. The germline gives CDR1 MDHEN, CDR2 SYDVKM. The CDR3 consists of 14 residues. CDR3 sequence reads: CASSEGQEGYEQYF. In DNA form, the CDR3 reads TGTGCCAGCAGTGAAGGACAGGAGGGGTACGAGCAGTACTTC.

The genes are TRBV27 and TRBJ2-5; TRBD2 aligns across 11 bases. Germline CDR1 reads MNHEY; CDR2 reads SMNVEV (reference sequence). Germline trimming cut 1 base from V and 3 bases from J; bases unmatched to any gene: 4. This CDR3 has 16 amino acids. The chain's CDR3 is CASSLLTSGIKETQYF. The DNA for the CDR3 is TGTGCCAGCAGTTTATTGACTAGCGGGATAAAAGAGACCCAGTACTTC.